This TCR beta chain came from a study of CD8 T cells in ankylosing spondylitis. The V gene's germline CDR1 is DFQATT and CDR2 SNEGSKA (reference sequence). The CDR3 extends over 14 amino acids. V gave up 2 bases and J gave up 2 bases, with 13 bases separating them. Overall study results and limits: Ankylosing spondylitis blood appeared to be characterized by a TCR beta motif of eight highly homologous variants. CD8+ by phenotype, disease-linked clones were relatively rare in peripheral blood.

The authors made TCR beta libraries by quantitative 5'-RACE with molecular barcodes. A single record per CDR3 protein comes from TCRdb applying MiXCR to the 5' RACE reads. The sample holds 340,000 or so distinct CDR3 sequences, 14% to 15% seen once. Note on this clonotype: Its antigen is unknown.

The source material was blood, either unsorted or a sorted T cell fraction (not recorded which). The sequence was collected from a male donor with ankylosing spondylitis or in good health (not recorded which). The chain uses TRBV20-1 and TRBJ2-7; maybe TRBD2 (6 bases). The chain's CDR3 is CSARTGLVAYEQYF. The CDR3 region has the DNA TGCAGTGCTAGAACGGGACTTGTGGCCTACGAGCAGTACTTC.